This T cell receptor beta chain originates from a study of shared clonotypes between healthy human individuals. Under the authors' procedure: Filtering differed because ImmunoSEQ produced junction-only sequences that carried no quality scores. Profiled with immunoSEQ multiplex PCR; TCRdb holds only in-frame clones, not every one. For V, J and clone size, that table is used; D and trimming come from the DNA. The repertoire holds about 680,000 clones, with roughly nine tenths as singletons. The CDR3 has 15 residues. The V end was cut by 1 base, the J end by 4 bases, with 13 bases between. Per the germline V gene, CDR1 is MGHRA and CDR2 is YSYEKL. Points from the study as a whole: Generation probability values for non-shared clonotypes were lower than those for clonotypes shared by all four donors. A handful of donors had around 5% of their naive CD4 clonotypes in common.

Details on this clone: Its antigen is unidentified.

Naive-designated CD8 cells lacked CD45RO, were positively enriched for CCR7, and omitted terminally differentiated effector memory CD45RA+ cells. Within Nashville, Tennessee resided all donors, each a Caucasian adult. The sequence was collected from a man aged 30 to 45 in good health. Source material: naive CD8+ T cells sorted from blood. The rearrangement joins TRBV4-1 to TRBJ1-1, with D perhaps matching TRBD1 (5 bases). The DNA of the CDR3 is TGCGCCAGCAGCCAAGGCTGGCAGGGCACCACTGAAGCTTTCTTT. This sequence encodes CASSQGWQGTTEAFF.